Shown below are 29 T cell receptor beta chains from a single sample sequenced in a study of early stage breast cancer tumors. Libraries were prepared by immunoSEQ multiplex PCR; TCRdb keeps only in-frame clonotypes and omits some of them. The table shows about 51,000 clones, with roughly 78% occurring only once. What was sequenced was blood. The receptors shown here come from a person aged 40 to 50 with breast cancer.

Turning to this clone: Other nucleotide sequences from this sample produce the same CDR3. The chain carries TRBV5-1 and TRBJ2-1; no firm D call. From germline, CDR1 is SGHRS and CDR2 YFSETQ. Trimming stripped 0 bases from V and 4 bases from J, with 8 bases between. This CDR3 region has 14 residues. Here the CDR3 reads CASSLDPGYNEQFF. For the CDR3, the DNA is TGCGCCAGCAGCTTGGATCCTGGATACAATGAGCAGTTCTTC.

This clone was detected a few times. This chain connects TRBV2 to TRBJ1-1, with 8 bases fitting TRBD1. J gave up 0 bases and V 10 bases, and 4 bases lay outside the gene matches. The CDR3 spans 13 residues. Germline CDR1 SNHLY, CDR2 FYNNEI. CDR3 in amino acids: CAMRTGMNTEAFF. The DNA of the CDR3 is TGTGCCATGCGGACAGGGATGAACACTGAAGCTTTCTTT.

The V and J genes are TRBV4-1 and TRBJ1-2; 10 bases are shared with TRBD1. The CDR3 sequence is 17 residues long. From germline, CDR1 is MGHRA and CDR2 YSYEKL. The ends lost 4 bases at V and 5 bases at J; junction bases unmatched: 13. The DNA of the CDR3 is TGCGCCAGCAGCCTCCGACAGGGGGCGGATCTCTATTATGGCTACACCTTC. Amino acid sequence: CASSLRQGADLYYGYTF.

This chain joins TRBV10-2 and TRBJ2-5; tentative D call: TRBD2 (6 bases). Trimming left V 7 bases short and J 5 bases short, with 17 bases between. Germline CDR1 WSHSY, CDR2 SAAADI. This CDR3 contains 14 residues. The CDR3 sequence: CASMPAGWGETQYF. CDR3 sequence (DNA): TGCGCCAGCATGCCCGCGGGGTGGGGGGAGACCCAGTACTTC.

J is TRBJ2-1 and V is TRBV7-3, with TRBD2 identical over 11 bases. The V gene end was trimmed by 2 bases and the J gene end by 0 bases; junction bases not matched to a gene: 18. Germline-derived CDR1 and CDR2 are SGHTA and FQGTGA. CDR3 size: 22 residues. The CDR3: CASSLPPVASGRYKGSYNEQFF. In nucleotides, the CDR3 is TGTGCCAGCAGCTTACCCCCCGTCGCTAGCGGGAGGTATAAGGGCTCCTACAATGAGCAGTTCTTC.

This sequence joins TRBV2 and TRBJ1-4, with D perhaps TRBD1 (6 bases). Germline V gene lookup returns CDR1 SNHLY and CDR2 FYNNEI. The V gene lost 7 bases and the J gene lost 5 bases, with 14 bases spanning the gap. CDR3 length: 14 residues. The CDR3, as DNA: TGTGCCAGCAAAGTGGACAGCCAAAATGAAAAACTGTTTTTT. It codes for CASKVDSQNEKLFF.

V and J are TRBV14 and TRBJ2-1; possibly TRBD2 for D (6 bases). V was clipped by 4 bases and J by 7 bases, with 14 bases between them. Germline values: CDR1 SGHDN, CDR2 FVKESK. The CDR3 covers 14 residues. The DNA for the CDR3 is TGTGCCAGCAGCCCCCCGGGAGCGCGTAATGAGCAGTTCTTC. It translates to CASSPPGARNEQFF.

This chain connects TRBV27 to TRBJ1-2; tentative D call: TRBD1 (5 bases). Looked up from germline, CDR1 is MNHEY and CDR2 is SMNVEV (reference sequence). With 6 bases removed from V and 4 bases from J, the gap between germline ends came to 18 bases. This CDR3 region has 15 residues. The CDR3 coding sequence is TGTGCCAGCAGCTCCTCATTGGGGGGATTCTATGGCTACACCTTC. It translates to CASSSSLGGFYGYTF.

This chain links TRBV7-2 with TRBJ2-1; 9 bases align to TRBD2. Germline assignment: CDR1 SGHTA and CDR2 FQGNSA. The CDR3 is 15 residues long. V lost 5 bases and J lost 10; bases outside the gene matches: 12. The CDR3: CASSTGLASGWEQFF. The CDR3 nucleotides read TGTGCCAGCAGCACCGGACTAGCGAGTGGTTGGGAGCAGTTCTTC. The variable domain in full, with the rest retrieved from reference TRBV7-2 and TRBJ2-1, is GAGVSQSPSNKVTEKGKDVELRCDPISGHTALYWYRQSLGQGLEFLIYFQGNSAPDKSGLPSDRFSAERTGGSVSTLTIQRTQQEDSAVYLCASSTGLASGWEQFFGPGTRLTVL.

This chain links TRBV7-8 with TRBJ2-7; 12 nucleotides line up with TRBD1. The J segment lost 7 bases and the V segment lost 1 base, leaving 5 bases of the junction unmatched. This CDR3 comprises 15 residues. The germline gives CDR1 SGHVS, CDR2 FQNEAQ. CDR3 region: CASSLEGQGAQEQYF. Written as DNA, the CDR3 is TGTGCCAGCAGCTTAGAGGGACAGGGGGCGCAAGAGCAGTACTTC.

The chain links TRBV5-1 to TRBJ1-1; tentatively, D is TRBD1 (6 bases). This CDR3 contains 16 residues. CDR1 and CDR2 (germline): SGHRS, YFSETQ. Deletions cut 1 base from V and 0 bases from J, with 13 bases between. The CDR3 bases are TGCGCCAGCAGCTTGACCCCAACAGGGTTGAACACTGAAGCTTTCTTT. This gives the protein CASSLTPTGLNTEAFF.

A single count supports this clone. This chain uses TRBV28 with TRBJ1-4; D gene unclear. Germline assignment: CDR1 MDHEN and CDR2 SYDVKM. Trimming pared 7 bases from V and 6 bases from J, leaving 15 bases between. The CDR3 length is 14 residues. CDR3 bases: TGTGCCAGCAAGTTTATGACGGAAGATGAAAAACTGTTTTTT. Its protein product is CASKFMTEDEKLFF. Combining the CDR3 with reference TRBV28 and TRBJ1-4 gives the whole variable domain DVKVTQSSRYLVKRTGEKVFLECVQDMDHENMFWYRQDPGLGLRLIYFSYDVKMKEKGDIPEGYSVSREKKERFSLILESASTNQTSMYLCASKFMTEDEKLFFGSGTQLSVL.

The J gene is TRBJ1-3, the V gene TRBV2; D ambiguous. The CDR3 loop spans 14 amino acids. The germline V and J ends were trimmed by 5 bases and 7 bases, with 15 bases remaining between them. CDR1 and CDR2 (germline): SNHLY, FYNNEI. The CDR3 DNA follows: TGTGCCAGCAGTTGGACTTTCGGTGGCAACACCATATATTTT. This codes for CASSWTFGGNTIYF.

CDR3 sequence (DNA): TGTGCCAGCAGCTTGGACAGGGTAGACTACGAGCAGTACTTC. As protein: CASSLDRVDYEQYF. The chain uses TRBV7-9 and TRBJ2-7; TRBD1 matches at 8 bases. CDR3 length: 14 amino acids. Per germline, CDR1 SEHNR and CDR2 FQNEAQ (reference sequence). Trimming took 3 bases from V and 3 from J; bases not matched to a gene: 4.

This clone was counted once. This chain links TRBV5-6 with TRBJ2-5; D is uncertain. Germline CDR1 SGHDT, CDR2 YYEEEE. V was clipped by 1 base and J by 3 bases, with 10 bases between them. This CDR3 spans 14 amino acids. This CDR3 reads CASSLPPQKETQYF. The CDR3 DNA sequence: TGTGCCAGCAGCTTGCCCCCACAGAAAGAGACCCAGTACTTC.

The chain has TRBV10-3 and TRBJ2-1, with D perhaps matching TRBD1 (6 bases). The CDR3 sequence is 14 residues long. Germline CDR1 and CDR2: ENHRY and SYGVKD. V dropped 4 bases and J dropped 3 bases, with 10 bases sitting between them. The CDR3 DNA reads TGTGCCATCAGTGGGGAAGGGGGCTACAATGAGCAGTTCTTC. Translation gives CAISGEGGYNEQFF.

The genes are TRBV6-6 and TRBJ1-5; D ambiguous. The germline V gene encodes CDR1 MNHNY and CDR2 SVGAGI (reference sequence). Trimming left V 0 bases short and J 6 bases short, with 12 bases between. The CDR3 totals 15 residues. CDR3 protein: CASSYSGREGQPQHF. CDR3 DNA: TGTGCCAGCAGTTACTCAGGGCGGGAAGGTCAGCCCCAGCATTTT.

As to this clone: The conserved final phenylalanine or tryptophan is absent from the CDR3, which likely points to a read error. Because the CDR3's place on the DNA is in doubt, the DNA is left out and the CDR3 is given as listed by TCRdb. V is TRBV5-6 and J is TRBJ1-2. Per the germline V gene, CDR1 is SGHDT and CDR2 is YYEEEE. The CDR3 sequence runs 15 residues, both termini included. CDR3 in amino acids: CASSLAPVGGQRRDI.

The chain is built from TRBV10-3 and TRBJ2-2; D possibly corresponds to TRBD2 (6 bases). V was cut by 8 bases and J by 4 bases, with 14 bases left in between. Germline V gives CDR1 ENHRY, CDR2 SYGVKD. This CDR3 has 14 residues. CDR3 nucleotide sequence: TGTGCCATCGGAGGGCCTGGGATCACCGGGGAGCTGTTTTTT. Protein product: CAIGGPGITGELFF.

V usage is TRBV11-3 and J usage is TRBJ1-1; tentatively, D is TRBD1 (5 bases). Trimming left V 5 bases short and J 3 bases short, with 16 bases between. The CDR3 extends over 15 amino acids. CDR1 SGHNT and CDR2 YENEEA come from the germline V gene. For the CDR3, the DNA is TGTGCCAGCAGCCCCTATGGCCAGGGTGACACTGAAGCTTTCTTT. Protein product: CASSPYGQGDTEAFF.

The J gene is TRBJ1-2, the V gene TRBV5-1, with 9 bases fitting TRBD1. The V segment lost 4 bases and the J segment 4 bases; nucleotides outside the gene matches: 5. Germline lookup yields CDR1 SGHRS and CDR2 YFSETQ. The CDR3 is 14 residues long. The CDR3 region is CASSVGQGSYGYTF. CDR3 nucleotide sequence: TGCGCCAGCAGCGTGGGACAGGGTAGCTATGGCTACACCTTC.

This clone showed up just a few times. This rearrangement joins TRBV27 to TRBJ1-2, with TRBD1 matching over 7 bases. The germline V gene has CDR1 MNHEY and CDR2 SMNVEV (reference sequence). V lost 3 bases, J lost 2 bases, and 0 bases stayed unmatched. The CDR3 has 13 amino acids. CDR3 DNA: TGTGCCAGCAGTTTCAGGGGGAACTATGGCTACACCTTC. Protein: CASSFRGNYGYTF.

This clone was seen a handful of times. This chain connects TRBV7-2 to TRBJ2-2; unclear D gene. V was shortened by 2 bases and J by 6 bases, with 4 bases between the two germline ends. CDR1 is SGHTA and CDR2 is FQGNSA in the germline V gene. This CDR3 is built from 12 residues. The CDR3 DNA is TGTGCCAGCAGCTTAATCCCCGGGGAGCTGTTTTTT. It translates to CASSLIPGELFF.

The chain recombines TRBV6-6 with TRBJ1-5, with 8 bases fitting TRBD1. V shed 4 bases, J shed 4 bases, and the junction held 9 bases outside the gene matches. The length of the CDR3 is 16 residues. CDR1 is MNHNY, CDR2 SVGAGI, per germline (reference sequence). Written as DNA, the CDR3 is TGTGCCAGCAGTTCCCGGCTACGACAGGGGAATCAGCCCCAGCATTTT. Protein product: CASSSRLRQGNQPQHF.

In its sample, this clone was seen a few times. The CDR3 region is CASSRQETQYF. The CDR3 DNA reads as TGTGCCAGTAGTAGACAAGAGACCCAGTACTTC. The chain carries TRBV19 and TRBJ2-5; D not resolved. Germline V gene lookup returns CDR1 LNHDA and CDR2 SQIVND (reference sequence). The V end lost 4 bases, the J end lost 2 bases, and 2 bases lay between the germline ends. The CDR3 runs 11 residues.

The chain joins TRBV30 to TRBJ2-2; D remains ambiguous. Trimming pared 0 bases from V and 6 bases from J, leaving 2 bases between. The CDR3 is 11 residues long. The germline gives CDR1 GTSNPN, CDR2 SVGIG (reference sequence). CDR3 DNA: TGTGCCTGGAGTGTAGCCGGGGAGCTGTTTTTT. Amino acids: CAWSVAGELFF.

V is TRBV7-9 and J is TRBJ2-7; TRBD1 agrees at 9 bases. The germline V gene encodes CDR1 SEHNR and CDR2 FQNEAQ (reference sequence). V shed 5 bases and J 7 bases; nucleotides not matched to a gene: 9. The CDR3 spans 14 residues. The CDR3, as DNA: TGTGCCAGCAGCCCGGGACAGGGAGCTGAAGAGCAGTACTTC. The encoded protein is CASSPGQGAEEQYF. The full variable domain, completed using reference TRBV7-9 and TRBJ2-7, is DTGVSQNPRHKITKRGQNVTFRCDPISEHNRLYWYRQTLGQGPEFLTYFQNEAQLEKSRLLSDRFSAERPKGSFSTLEIQRTEQGDSAMYLCASSPGQGAEEQYFGPGTRLTVT.

V and J are TRBV7-9 and TRBJ2-3; maybe TRBD2 (6 bases). The CDR3 is 18 amino acids. Trimming took 0 bases from V and 1 from J, leaving 17 bases between them. Germline V gives CDR1 SEHNR, CDR2 FQNEAQ (reference sequence). Written as DNA, the CDR3 is TGTGCCAGCAGCTTAGCTCCTCAACTAGCAGACCGCACAGATACGCAGTATTTT. Translation gives CASSLAPQLADRTDTQYF.

The rearrangement joins TRBV6-5 to TRBJ1-5, with a possible D match to TRBD1 (5 bases). CDR3 length: 15 residues. From germline, CDR1 is MNHEY and CDR2 SVGAGI. V was shortened by 5 bases and J by 7 bases, with 18 bases between the two germline ends. CDR3 coding DNA: TGTGCCAGCAGTCCGGATCCCCAGCAGGGCCAGCCCCAGCATTTT. Translation: CASSPDPQQGQPQHF.